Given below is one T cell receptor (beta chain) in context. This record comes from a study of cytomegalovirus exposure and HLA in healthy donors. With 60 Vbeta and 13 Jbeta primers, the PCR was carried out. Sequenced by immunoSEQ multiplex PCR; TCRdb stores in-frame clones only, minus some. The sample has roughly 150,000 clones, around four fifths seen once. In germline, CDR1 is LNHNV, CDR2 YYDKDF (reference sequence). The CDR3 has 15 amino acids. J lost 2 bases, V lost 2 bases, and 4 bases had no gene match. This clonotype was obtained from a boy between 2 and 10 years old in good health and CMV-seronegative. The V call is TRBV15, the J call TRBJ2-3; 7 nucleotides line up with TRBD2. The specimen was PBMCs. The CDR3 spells CATSRLADNTDTQYF. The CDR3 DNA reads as TGTGCCACCAGCAGACTAGCGGATAACACAGATACGCAGTATTTT. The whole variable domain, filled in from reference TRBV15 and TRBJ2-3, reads DAMVIQNPRYQVTQFGKPVTLSCSQTLNHNVMYWYQQKSSQAPKLLFHYYDKDFNNEADTPDNFQSRRPNTSFCFLDIRSPGLGDTAMYLCATSRLADNTDTQYFGPGTRLTVL.